This T cell receptor (beta chain) was identified in a study of cytomegalovirus exposure and HLA in healthy donors. Findings of the study overall: Listed as cytomegalovirus-associated were over 150 TCR beta chains.

This CDR3 spans 13 amino acids. Germline CDR1 MNHEY, CDR2 SVGAGI. As for this clone: Its specificity is not known.

60 Vbeta and 13 Jbeta primers were used in PCR. In the original workflow: Some 10 million shared chains were among the about 80 million unique TCR beta chains that a later analysis counted. Clones were sequenced by immunoSEQ multiplex PCR, and TCRdb holds only the in-frame ones, with some missing. Clonal size and the V and J genes are those of that table, whereas D and trimming came from the DNA. The table lists 120,000 or so clones, around 72% of them singletons. This TCR derives from a man aged 25-45 years in good health and CMV-seronegative. Specimen: PBMCs. This chain links TRBV6-5 with TRBJ2-5; D not certain. Gene TRBJ2-7 matches the end of the DNA better, so the J call may be wrong. The CDR3 nucleotides are TGTGCCAGCAGTATGGTGGGCCTCAACGAGCAGTACTTC. It specifies CASSMVGLNEQYF.